The subject of this entry is one T cell receptor (beta chain). The antigen remains undetermined. These data belong to a study of T cell responses to AZD1222 COVID-19 vaccine. Study-wide findings and caveats: Unmutated variant regions are reportedly targeted by nearly half of spike-specific TCRs.

Generated by immunoSEQ multiplex PCR, the TCRdb table keeps only in-frame clones and is missing some. The repertoire holds 150,000 to 200,000 clones, more than 85% seen once, with around 1.3% in the top ten. CDR3 length: 16 residues. Trimming at V came to 5 bases and at J to 2 bases, leaving 8 bases not matched to a gene. CDR1 and CDR2 from the germline V gene are SGHVS and FQNEAQ. This TCR derives from an adult who received the AZD1222 COVID-19 vaccine. The chain couples TRBV7-8 to TRBJ2-7; 11 positions match TRBD2. The sample was peripheral blood, taken 28 days after the second AZD1222 dose. The CDR3 nucleotides are TGTGCCAGCAGCCAATCTAGTAGCGGGAGGGCCTACGAGCAGTACTTC. Amino acid sequence: CASSQSSSGRAYEQYF.